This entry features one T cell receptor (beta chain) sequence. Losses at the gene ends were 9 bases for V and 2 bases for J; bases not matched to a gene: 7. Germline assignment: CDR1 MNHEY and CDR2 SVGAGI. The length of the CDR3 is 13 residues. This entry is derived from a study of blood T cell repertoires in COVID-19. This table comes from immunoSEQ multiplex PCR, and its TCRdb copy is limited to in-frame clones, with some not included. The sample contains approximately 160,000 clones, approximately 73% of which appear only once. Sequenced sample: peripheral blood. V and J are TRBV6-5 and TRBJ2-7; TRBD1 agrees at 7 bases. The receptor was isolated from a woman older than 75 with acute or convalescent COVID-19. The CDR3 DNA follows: TGTGCCAGTCGAGGGACAGCAGCCTACGAGCAGTACTTC. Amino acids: CASRGTAAYEQYF.